This entry describes one T cell receptor (beta chain). Its antigen remains unknown. Other DNA sequences in this sample translate to the same CDR3. Naive CD8 cells lacked CD45RO, underwent positive selection for CCR7 and left out terminally differentiated effector memory CD45RA+ cells. Generated by immunoSEQ multiplex PCR, the TCRdb table keeps only in-frame clones and is missing some. The sample includes around 2.1 million clones, more than 85% of them seen just once. The source of the sample is a study of shared clonotypes between healthy human individuals. Broader study findings: Naive CD4 clonotypes overlapped across a handful of donors at 4.5% to 5.5%. In the sorted subsets, rarefaction showed sequencing was incomplete despite large depth.

Germline V CDR1 and CDR2: ENHRY, SYGVKD. Between the trimmed V and J ends, which lost 6 bases and 2 bases, there was a span of 10 bases. CDR3 length: 13 residues. The sequenced sample consisted of naive CD8+ T cells from PBMCs. The sequence was collected from a young man in good health. Some clones in this sample may be carry-over from other donors' samples. This chain joins TRBV10-3 and TRBJ2-5; D possibly matches TRBD1 or TRBD2 (5 bases each). The CDR3 loop is CAIRGTLQETQYF. The CDR3 DNA follows: TGTGCCATCAGGGGGACGTTGCAAGAGACCCAGTACTTC.